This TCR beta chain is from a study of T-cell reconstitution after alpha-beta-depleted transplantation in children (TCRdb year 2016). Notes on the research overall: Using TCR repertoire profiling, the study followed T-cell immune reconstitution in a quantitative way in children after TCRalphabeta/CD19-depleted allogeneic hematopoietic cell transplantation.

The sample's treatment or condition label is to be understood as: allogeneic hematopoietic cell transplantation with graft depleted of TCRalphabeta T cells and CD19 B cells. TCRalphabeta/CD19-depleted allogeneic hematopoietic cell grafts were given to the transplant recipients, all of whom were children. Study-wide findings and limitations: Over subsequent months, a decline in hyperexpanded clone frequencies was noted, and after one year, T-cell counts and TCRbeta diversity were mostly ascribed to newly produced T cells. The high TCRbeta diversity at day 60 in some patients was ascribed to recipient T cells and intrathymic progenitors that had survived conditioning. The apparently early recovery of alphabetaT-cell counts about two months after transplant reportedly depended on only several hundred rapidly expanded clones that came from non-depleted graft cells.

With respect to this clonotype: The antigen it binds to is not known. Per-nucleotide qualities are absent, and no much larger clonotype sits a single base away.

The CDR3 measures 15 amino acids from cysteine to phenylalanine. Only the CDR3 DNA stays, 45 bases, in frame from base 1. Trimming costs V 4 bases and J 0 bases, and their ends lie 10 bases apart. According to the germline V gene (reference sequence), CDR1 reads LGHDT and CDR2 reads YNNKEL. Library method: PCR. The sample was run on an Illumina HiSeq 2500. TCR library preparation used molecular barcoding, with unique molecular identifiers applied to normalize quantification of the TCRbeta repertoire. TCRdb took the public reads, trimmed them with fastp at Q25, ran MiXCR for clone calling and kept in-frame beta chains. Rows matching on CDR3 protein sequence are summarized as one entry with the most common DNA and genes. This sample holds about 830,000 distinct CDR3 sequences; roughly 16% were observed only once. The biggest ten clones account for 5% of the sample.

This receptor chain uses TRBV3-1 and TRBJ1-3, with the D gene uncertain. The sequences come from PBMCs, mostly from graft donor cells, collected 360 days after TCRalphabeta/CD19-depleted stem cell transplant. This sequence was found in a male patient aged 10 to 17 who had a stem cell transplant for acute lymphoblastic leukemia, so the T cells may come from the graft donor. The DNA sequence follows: TGTGCCAGCAGCCCGCCTAGGTACTCTGGAAACACCATATATTTT. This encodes CASSPPRYSGNTIYF.